The 4 T cell receptor beta chains below were found in one sample sequenced in a study of cytomegalovirus exposure and HLA in healthy donors. 13 Jbeta primers and 60 Vbeta primers were used for the PCR. Produced via immunoSEQ multiplex PCR; TCRdb's table is partial and in-frame only. The sample has approximately 73,000 clones, almost 80% seen once. What was sequenced was PBMCs. The receptors originated from a woman in her thirties or forties in good health and CMV-seropositive.

V and J are TRBV25-1 and TRBJ2-1; TRBD2 might be the D (6 bases). Germline V lookup: CDR1 MGHDK, CDR2 SYGVNS. The CDR3 sequence is 14 residues long. V lost 6 bases and J lost 3, with 12 bases in between. In DNA form, the CDR3 reads TGTGCCAGCAGCGAACCGGGACTCTACAATGAGCAGTTCTTC. Protein: CASSEPGLYNEQFF.

This chain links TRBV28 with TRBJ2-7; D possibly corresponds to TRBD2 (6 bases). The germline gives CDR1 MDHEN, CDR2 SYDVKM. V lost 10 bases to trimming and J lost 6 bases, with 22 bases between them. The CDR3 is 14 amino acids. The DNA for the CDR3 is TGTGCCACCAGCAGGGACTTCGGGAGACTCGAGCAGTACTTC. It translates to CATSRDFGRLEQYF.

Only one count was recorded for this clone. V is TRBV5-4 and J is TRBJ2-1, with 10 bases lining up with TRBD2. CDR1 and CDR2 (germline): SGHNT, YYREEE (reference sequence). The V segment lost 4 bases and the J segment 0 bases; nucleotides outside the gene matches: 4. The length of the CDR3 is 16 residues. CDR3 in DNA: TGTGCCAGCAGCGAAGGACTAGCGGACTCCTACAATGAGCAGTTCTTC. Translation gives CASSEGLADSYNEQFF.

In DNA, the CDR3 is TGCAGCGCCGGCGGCTTTCAAGAGACCCAGTACTTC. Encoded protein: CSAGGFQETQYF. The chain joins TRBV29-1 to TRBJ2-5; D remains ambiguous. Trimming removed 7 bases from V and 2 bases from J, with 11 bases in between. Germline assignment: CDR1 SQVTM and CDR2 ANQGSEA. The CDR3 runs to 12 residues.